These T cell receptor beta chains were read from a single sample in a study of blood T cell repertoires in COVID-19. The protocol was immunoSEQ multiplex PCR, while the TCRdb copy is restricted to in-frame clones and leaves out a portion. The sample includes tens of thousands of clones, roughly 86% of them seen just once. The sequencing input was peripheral blood. The source of these receptors is a woman of 80 years or more in a cohort sampled during active or convalescent COVID-19. Both conserved end residues are part of each CDR3. Each record gives: clone size, D gene, J gene, V gene, CDR3 protein, CDR3 DNA. D genes are given only for firm matches. Not every row has a clone size; where given, it reads once, few, many or a size class.

abundance: .
d_gene: .
j_gene: TRBJ1-1
v_gene: TRBV29-1
CDR3aa: CSVRHGGVNTEAFF
CDR3nt: TGCAGCGTCAGACACGGAGGGGTGAACACTGAAGCTTTCTTT

abundance: .
d_gene: TRBD1
j_gene: TRBJ1-4
v_gene: TRBV11-3
CDR3aa: CASSLGGQGAIEKLFF
CDR3nt: TGTGCCAGCAGCTTAGGCGGACAGGGGGCGATTGAAAAACTGTTTTTT

abundance: few
d_gene: TRBD1
j_gene: TRBJ1-2
v_gene: TRBV6-1
CDR3aa: CASSARTGEPLYGYTF
CDR3nt: TGTGCCAGCAGTGCCCGGACAGGGGAACCCCTCTATGGCTACACCTTC

abundance: .
d_gene: .
j_gene: TRBJ1-2
v_gene: TRBV30
CDR3aa: CAWTKPFLNYGYTF
CDR3nt: TGTGCCTGGACCAAGCCCTTCCTTAACTATGGCTACACCTTC

abundance: .
d_gene: .
j_gene: TRBJ2-7
v_gene: TRBV18
CDR3aa: CASSPVELSSYEQYF
CDR3nt: TGTGCCAGCTCACCCGTGGAGCTTTCCTCCTACGAGCAGTACTTC

abundance: .
d_gene: .
j_gene: TRBJ1-2
v_gene: TRBV11-3
CDR3aa: CASSLESGVGYTF
CDR3nt: TGTGCCAGCAGCTTAGAATCAGGGGTTGGCTACACCTTC

abundance: .
d_gene: .
j_gene: TRBJ1-1
v_gene: TRBV21-1
CDR3aa: CASSRQGVAFF
CDR3nt: TGTGCCAGCAGCAGACAGGGGGTAGCTTTCTTT

abundance: .
d_gene: .
j_gene: TRBJ2-7
v_gene: TRBV6-8
CDR3aa: CASSYPGNEQYF
CDR3nt: TGTGCCAGCAGTTACCCAGGGAACGAGCAGTACTTC

abundance: .
d_gene: .
j_gene: TRBJ1-1
v_gene: TRBV9
CDR3aa: CASSPLGGDGTEAFF
CDR3nt: TGTGCCAGCAGCCCCCTGGGAGGGGATGGCACTGAAGCTTTCTTT

abundance: .
d_gene: TRBD2
j_gene: TRBJ2-1
v_gene: TRBV14
CDR3aa: CASSRIAGPYNEQFF
CDR3nt: TGTGCCAGCAGCCGGATAGCGGGGCCTTACAATGAGCAGTTCTTC

abundance: .
d_gene: TRBD1
j_gene: TRBJ2-7
v_gene: TRBV10-1
CDR3aa: CASRMDREAEQYF
CDR3nt: TGCGCCAGCAGAATGGACAGGGAAGCCGAGCAGTACTTC

abundance: .
d_gene: TRBD2
j_gene: TRBJ2-7
v_gene: TRBV4-1
CDR3aa: CASSQVGGNSYEQYF
CDR3nt: TGCGCCAGCAGCCAAGTGGGGGGGAACTCCTACGAGCAGTACTTC

abundance: .
d_gene: TRBD1
j_gene: TRBJ1-2
v_gene: TRBV28
CDR3aa: CASSLERPGQGAYYGYTF
CDR3nt: TGTGCCAGCAGTTTAGAAAGGCCGGGGCAGGGGGCTTACTATGGCTACACCTTC

abundance: .
d_gene: TRBD1
j_gene: TRBJ1-1
v_gene: TRBV25-1
CDR3aa: CASSEGETGKAFF
CDR3nt: TGTGCCAGCAGTGAGGGTGAGACAGGGAAAGCTTTCTTT

abundance: .
d_gene: .
j_gene: TRBJ1-1
v_gene: TRBV5-6
CDR3aa: CASSSSGSQGMNTEAFF
CDR3nt: TGTGCCAGCAGCTCTTCGGGCTCCCAGGGCATGAACACTGAAGCTTTCTTT

abundance: .
d_gene: TRBD1
j_gene: TRBJ1-1
v_gene: TRBV9
CDR3aa: CASSVQDRDGEAFF
CDR3nt: TGTGCCAGCAGCGTCCAGGACAGGGACGGTGAAGCTTTCTTT

abundance: .
d_gene: .
j_gene: TRBJ1-2
v_gene: TRBV27
CDR3aa: CASRSLTQGSGGYTF
CDR3nt: TGTGCCAGCAGATCTCTGACTCAGGGTTCCGGCGGCTACACCTTC

abundance: .
d_gene: .
j_gene: TRBJ2-7
v_gene: TRBV9
CDR3aa: CASSPRGDSAYEQYF
CDR3nt: TGTGCCAGCAGCCCCCGCGGGGACAGCGCCTACGAGCAGTACTTC

abundance: .
d_gene: TRBD1
j_gene: TRBJ1-1
v_gene: TRBV29-1
CDR3aa: CSVSGRTGGTEAFF
CDR3nt: TGCAGCGTTTCGGGCAGGACAGGGGGCACTGAAGCTTTCTTT

abundance: .
d_gene: TRBD2
j_gene: TRBJ2-1
v_gene: TRBV27
CDR3aa: CASSLLAGGINEQFF
CDR3nt: TGTGCCAGCAGTTTACTAGCGGGAGGGATCAATGAGCAGTTCTTC

abundance: .
d_gene: .
j_gene: TRBJ2-1
v_gene: TRBV19
CDR3aa: CASSLSLGWSYNEQFF
CDR3nt: TGTGCCAGTAGTCTCTCACTAGGGTGGTCCTACAATGAGCAGTTCTTC

abundance: .
d_gene: .
j_gene: TRBJ2-5
v_gene: TRBV14
CDR3aa: CASSHPAQYF
CDR3nt: TGTGCCAGCAGTCATCCAGCCCAGTACTTC

abundance: .
d_gene: TRBD2
j_gene: TRBJ2-7
v_gene: TRBV28
CDR3aa: CASSLSGANYEQYF
CDR3nt: TGTGCCAGCAGTTTAAGCGGGGCTAACTACGAGCAGTACTTC

abundance: .
d_gene: .
j_gene: TRBJ1-5
v_gene: TRBV5-1
CDR3aa: CASSEEGGRSQHF
CDR3nt: TGCGCCAGCAGCGAGGAGGGGGGGCGCTCCCAGCATTTT

abundance: .
d_gene: TRBD1
j_gene: TRBJ1-2
v_gene: TRBV3-1/TRBV3-2
CDR3aa: CASSPAQGAGGYTF
CDR3nt: TGTGCCAGCAGCCCAGCCCAGGGGGCGGGTGGCTACACCTTC

abundance: once
d_gene: .
j_gene: TRBJ2-5
v_gene: TRBV6-1
CDR3aa: CASSEATGGAETQYF
CDR3nt: TGTGCCAGCAGTGAAGCTACAGGGGGGGCGGAGACCCAGTACTTC

abundance: .
d_gene: .
j_gene: TRBJ2-1
v_gene: TRBV5-1
CDR3aa: CASSPAGLPREQFF
CDR3nt: TGCGCCAGCAGCCCAGCCGGACTACCCCGGGAGCAGTTCTTC

abundance: .
d_gene: TRBD1
j_gene: TRBJ1-3
v_gene: TRBV11-2
CDR3aa: CASSSMTGSSGNTIYF
CDR3nt: TGTGCCAGCAGCTCCATGACAGGGAGCTCTGGAAACACCATATATTTT

abundance: .
d_gene: TRBD2
j_gene: TRBJ2-1
v_gene: TRBV29-1
CDR3aa: CSAETSGYNEQFF
CDR3nt: TGCAGCGCAGAGACTAGCGGGTACAATGAGCAGTTCTTC

abundance: few
d_gene: .
j_gene: TRBJ1-5
v_gene: TRBV16
CDR3aa: CASSPLSGLNSNQPQHF
CDR3nt: TGTGCCAGCAGCCCCCTGAGCGGGCTAAATAGCAATCAGCCCCAGCATTTT

abundance: .
d_gene: .
j_gene: TRBJ1-1
v_gene: TRBV30
CDR3aa: CAWSQGGNTEAFF
CDR3nt: TGTGCCTGGAGTCAAGGGGGGAACACTGAAGCTTTCTTT

abundance: .
d_gene: TRBD2
j_gene: TRBJ2-2
v_gene: TRBV19
CDR3aa: CASSIQWGGRGTGELFF
CDR3nt: TGTGCCAGTAGTATTCAGTGGGGCGGGAGAGGAACCGGGGAGCTGTTTTTT

abundance: once
d_gene: .
j_gene: TRBJ2-3
v_gene: TRBV6-2/TRBV6-3
CDR3aa: CASSYSVEHPDTQYF
CDR3nt: TGTGCCAGCAGTTACTCCGTGGAGCATCCAGATACGCAGTATTTT

abundance: .
d_gene: TRBD1
j_gene: TRBJ1-1
v_gene: TRBV7-8
CDR3aa: CAGLDRTEAFF
CDR3nt: TGTGCCGGTTTGGACAGGACTGAAGCTTTCTTT

abundance: once
d_gene: TRBD1
j_gene: TRBJ1-5
v_gene: TRBV6-5
CDR3aa: CASSTHRGDQPQHF
CDR3nt: TGTGCCAGCAGTACCCACAGGGGAGATCAGCCCCAGCATTTT

abundance: .
d_gene: .
j_gene: TRBJ1-2
v_gene: TRBV28
CDR3aa: CASSPEGPRIYGYTF
CDR3nt: TGTGCCAGCAGTCCGGAGGGACCTCGGATCTATGGCTACACCTTC